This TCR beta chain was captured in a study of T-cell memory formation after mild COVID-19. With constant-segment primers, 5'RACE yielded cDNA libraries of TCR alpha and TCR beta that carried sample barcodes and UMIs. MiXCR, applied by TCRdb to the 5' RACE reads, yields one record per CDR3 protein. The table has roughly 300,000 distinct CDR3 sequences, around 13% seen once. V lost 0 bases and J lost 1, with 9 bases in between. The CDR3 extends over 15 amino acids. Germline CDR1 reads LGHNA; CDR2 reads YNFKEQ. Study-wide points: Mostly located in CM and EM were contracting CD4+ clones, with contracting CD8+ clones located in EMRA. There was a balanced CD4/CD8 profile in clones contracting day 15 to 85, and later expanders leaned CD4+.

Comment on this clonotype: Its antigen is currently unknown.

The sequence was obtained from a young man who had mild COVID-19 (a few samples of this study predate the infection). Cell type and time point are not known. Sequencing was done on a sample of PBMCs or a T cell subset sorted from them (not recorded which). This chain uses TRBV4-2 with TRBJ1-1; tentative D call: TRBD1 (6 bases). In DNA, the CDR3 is TGTGCCAGCAGCCAAGAAGGACAGTGGAACACTGAAGCTTTCTTT. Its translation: CASSQEGQWNTEAFF.